Sequencing of this TCR beta chain was carried out in a study of blood T cells in healthy people across ages (dated by TCRdb to 2014 to 2015). Regarding the complete study: In model experiments, template switching captured about one uniquely barcoded TCR beta cDNA molecule for every two T cells. The donors were divided into four age groups: young (average approximately 17 years), middle-aged (about 39), aged (under 70) and long-lived (82). For two donors (one aged 18 to 29 and one aged 80 or older), the study analyzed two additional independent replicas of 1 million unique cDNA reads from the same blood draw. Donors of different ages were randomly distributed across sequencing lanes to avoid experimental bias. The study measured age-related changes in TCR beta repertoire diversity using deep sequencing normalized with unique cDNA molecular identifiers. Paper-wide results and their limitations: Compared with the aged group, the long-lived group had more naive CD4+ T cells, fewer expanded clones and increased TCR diversity, suggesting age selection. The CMV infection status of donors was not known, potentially confounding age-related changes in expanded clonotypes. As age increased, observed TCR beta diversity per million T cells dropped in a roughly linear way, and a significant reduction was already evident by age about 36. Conclusive comparison of naive and antigen-experienced compartments was prevented by the profiling of bulk unsorted PBMCs. Estimates of total diversity based on one million sequenced T cells were considered lower bounds and underestimates. The percentage of naive T cells measured by flow cytometry correlated strongly with observed TCR beta diversity.

Donors were a few dozen systemically healthy Caucasian individuals from Russia aged 6 to 90 years. Each donor gave ten milliliters of peripheral blood, collected into EDTA-treated Vacutainer tubes. PBMCs were isolated by Ficoll-Paque density-gradient centrifugation, with at least 6 million obtained per sample. Trizol reagent was used to extract total RNA from the PBMCs, yielding at least 6 micrograms per sample. The percentages of naive CD45RAhigh/CD27high T cells were determined by flow cytometry on a PBMC aliquot from every donor. A note on this clonotype: What antigen it recognizes has not been identified. Per-base quality was not reported, and no clone a single base away is much larger than it.

The library was prepared using 5' RACE. The sample was run on an Illumina HiSeq 2500. A second roughly 6 to 12 cycle PCR used a sample-barcoded 5' primer and a J-beta primer mix. A unique molecular identifier was introduced onto each TCR beta cDNA molecule by a template-switch 5' adaptor carrying 12 random nucleotides. Each sample yielded at least 2.5 million CDR3-containing paired-end reads. The Mint cDNA synthesis kit, primed by a TRBC-specific oligonucleotide, was used to synthesize first-strand cDNA from all RNA. All cDNA was treated with uracil-DNA glycosylase and then went through a first 18-cycle PCR with the universal primers M1SS and BC2_uni_R. The original pipeline was this. For normalization, 1 million high-quality reads, each with a distinct molecular identifier, were randomly selected from each sample. Reads with shared molecular identifiers were discarded instead of being binned into consensus sequences. MiTCR, with a Q25 quality threshold and the strictest error-elimination algorithm, was used for CDR3 identification, clonotype clustering and error correction. A nonparametric unseen species model using Euler transformation provided a lower-bound estimate of total TCR beta diversity. Through fastp at Q25 and MiXCR, TCRdb rebuilt clones from the public reads, retaining in-frame beta chains. One record per CDR3 amino acid sequence lists the most common genes and DNA. TCRdb, not the original authors, processed these V and J calls. Recorded for this sample are over 600,000 distinct CDR3 sequences; around three fifths of them occurred a single time. The top ten hold roughly 26% of the sample.

Trimming takes 6 bases off V and 7 bases off J; junction bases not matched to a gene: 14. CDR1 and CDR2 (MDHEN, SYDVKM) derive from the germline V gene. Reading from cysteine to phenylalanine, the CDR3 counts 16 amino acids. Only the CDR3 region is kept as DNA, spanning 48 bases read in frame from base 1. Recombination joined TRBV28 with TRBJ2-1, and 8 bases in between align with TRBD2. Source material: blood. The TCR sequence derives from a man in his forties in good health. The CDR3 has the sequence CASSPVGGTSINEQFF. The sequenced DNA: TGTGCCAGCAGCCCGGTGGGGGGGACTAGTATTAATGAGCAGTTCTTC.